This is a list of T cell receptor beta chains from one sample in a study of cytomegalovirus exposure and HLA in healthy donors. Assay: immunoSEQ multiplex PCR; the TCRdb copy retains only in-frame clones and omits some. This table holds some 130,000 clones, about three quarters found once. Sample: PBMCs. These receptors were obtained from a male donor in good health and CMV-seropositive. CDR3s include the opening cysteine and the closing phenylalanine or tryptophan. Fields, in order: D gene, clone size, V gene, J gene, CDR3 protein, CDR3 DNA. A D gene is named only where the DNA matches it firmly. Clone size is given for some rows only: seen once, a few or many times, or a class if the clone is expanded.

.	.	TRBV4-1	TRBJ2-7	CASSHLLAAGYSYEQYF	TGCGCCAGCAGCCACCTACTAGCAGCGGGCTACTCCTACGAGCAGTACTTC
.	.	TRBV10-3	TRBJ1-6	CASTGSGLSPLHF	TGTGCCAGTACAGGGTCTGGTTTATCACCCCTCCACTTT
TRBD2	.	TRBV10-2	TRBJ2-3	CASSESGRGGDTQYF	TGCGCCAGCAGTGAGTCGGGGCGGGGGGGAGATACGCAGTATTTT
.	.	TRBV4-2	TRBJ2-5	CASSQGSSLETQYF	TGTGCCAGCAGCCAAGGCTCTAGCCTGGAGACCCAGTACTTC
TRBD2	.	TRBV7-8	TRBJ2-2	CASSQKRLAGDGELFF	TGTGCCAGCAGTCAAAAGCGACTAGCGGGGGACGGGGAGCTGTTTTTT
TRBD2	few	TRBV29-1	TRBJ2-7	CSVGETSGIMYEQYF	TGCAGCGTTGGGGAGACTAGCGGGATAATGTACGAGCAGTACTTC
TRBD1	.	TRBV5-6	TRBJ2-2	CASSKGQGRRELFF	TGTGCCAGCAGCAAAGGACAGGGCAGGCGGGAGCTGTTTTTT
.	.	TRBV19	TRBJ2-5	CASKSVQYQETQYF	TGTGCCAGTAAGAGTGTACAGTACCAAGAGACCCAGTACTTC
TRBD1	.	TRBV5-4	TRBJ2-7	CASSETGDGEQYF	TGTGCCAGCAGCGAGACAGGGGACGGCGAGCAGTACTTC
.	.	TRBV4-3	TRBJ2-7	CASSQDNTNSYEQYF	TGCGCCAGCAGCCAAGATAACACGAACTCCTACGAGCAGTACTTC
.	.	TRBV6-5	TRBJ1-1	CASSHQGNTEAFF	TGTGCCAGCAGTCATCAGGGGAACACTGAAGCTTTCTTT
TRBD1	.	TRBV2	TRBJ1-5	CASSGTGSNQPQHF	TGTGCCAGCAGTGGGACAGGGAGCAATCAGCCCCAGCATTTT
.	.	TRBV18	TRBJ1-5	CASSPSRGDNQPQHF	TGTGCCAGCTCACCGTCGCGGGGGGACAATCAGCCCCAGCATTTT
.	few	TRBV5-1	TRBJ2-4	CASSHQGPEGIQYF	TGCGCCAGCAGCCACCAGGGGCCCGAGGGCATTCAGTACTTC
.	.	TRBV21-1	TRBJ1-5	CASSPRDRTSNQPQHF	TGTGCCAGCAGCCCTCGGGACAGAACTAGCAATCAGCCCCAGCATTTT
TRBD2	few	TRBV6-6	TRBJ2-1	CASSQLAGHLYNEQFF	TGTGCCAGCAGTCAACTAGCGGGGCACCTCTACAATGAGCAGTTCTTC
.	few	TRBV5-1	TRBJ2-7	CASSLVQGSYEQYF	TGCGCCAGCAGCTTGGTACAGGGTTCCTACGAGCAGTACTTC
.	few	TRBV7-2	TRBJ2-3	CASSLLGEADTQYF	TGTGCCAGCAGCTTATTAGGGGAAGCAGATACGCAGTATTTT
.	.	TRBV7-9	TRBJ1-6	CASTEGNSYNSPLHF	TGTGCCAGCACGGAGGGGAACTCCTATAATTCACCCCTCCACTTT
TRBD1	once	TRBV28	TRBJ2-4	CASSLSRTGGNIQYF	TGTGCCAGCAGTTTATCTAGGACAGGGGGAAACATTCAGTACTTC
TRBD1	.	TRBV5-6	TRBJ2-5	CASSWTGERRQETQYF	TGTGCCAGCAGCTGGACAGGGGAAAGAAGACAAGAGACCCAGTACTTC
.	once	TRBV15	TRBJ1-2	CATSRGTENYGYTF	TGTGCCACCAGCAGAGGGACAGAAAACTATGGCTACACCTTC